Listed below are T cell receptor beta chains from one sample, sequenced in a study of T cell changes during pregnancy in multiple sclerosis. The assay was immunoSEQ multiplex PCR, and TCRdb's table has in-frame clones only and misses some. The sample has tens of thousands of clones, over 70% seen once; the top ten hold over 4%. The specimen was peripheral blood, collected in the first trimester of pregnancy. All receptors derive from a female donor in good health, enrolled as a control in a pregnancy study. The CDR3 runs from the conserved cysteine through the conserved F or W. Fields, in order: V gene, D gene, clone size, J gene, CDR3 protein, CDR3 DNA. D genes are given only for firm matches. For some rows the clone size is stated as once, few or many, or as a class when expanded; others skip it.

TRBV11-3	.	.	TRBJ2-1	CASSLDTNEQFF	TGTGCCAGCAGCTTGGACACCAATGAGCAGTTCTTC
TRBV6-4	TRBD2	few	TRBJ2-1	CASSPQTSGWEEQFF	TGTGCCAGCAGTCCGCAGACTAGCGGGTGGGAGGAGCAGTTCTTC
TRBV6-1	TRBD1	.	TRBJ1-1	CASSGDRSGDTEAFF	TGTGCCAGCAGTGGGGACAGGTCTGGGGACACTGAAGCTTTCTTT
TRBV7-9	TRBD2	.	TRBJ2-7	CASSRLAGVYEQYF	TGTGCCAGCAGCCGACTAGCGGGAGTTTACGAGCAGTACTTC
TRBV6-1	.	.	TRBJ1-2	CASSDLQTGYGYTF	TGTGCCAGCAGTGACCTCCAGACAGGATATGGCTACACCTTC
TRBV2	.	.	TRBJ2-7	CASSERLLSYEQYF	TGTGCCAGCAGTGAGAGGCTTCTCTCCTACGAGCAGTACTTC
TRBV19	.	.	TRBJ1-5	CAISGGAPNQPQHF	TGTGCCATTTCGGGAGGGGCGCCCAATCAGCCCCAGCATTTT
TRBV9	.	.	TRBJ2-7	CASSVSRVGEQYF	TGTGCCAGCAGCGTAAGCAGGGTTGGCGAGCAGTACTTC
TRBV27	.	.	TRBJ2-1	CASSRGTNYNEQFF	TGTGCCAGCAGCCGAGGGACAAATTACAATGAGCAGTTCTTC
TRBV5-4	TRBD2	.	TRBJ2-1	CASSLPLADPRNEQFF	TGTGCCAGCAGCTTACCGCTAGCGGATCCTCGGAATGAGCAGTTCTTC
TRBV11-2	TRBD1	.	TRBJ2-5	CASSSQGVQETQYF	TGTGCCAGCAGCTCGCAGGGGGTCCAAGAGACCCAGTACTTC
TRBV6-6	TRBD2	.	TRBJ2-3	CAGAGWGTDTQYF	TGTGCCGGAGCGGGATGGGGCACAGATACGCAGTATTTT
TRBV5-1	TRBD2	.	TRBJ2-7	CASSLSYSGTSVYEQYF	TGCGCCAGCAGCCTATCCTACTCCGGGACTAGCGTTTACGAGCAGTACTTC
TRBV19	TRBD1	.	TRBJ1-1	CASSPTETGGGTEAFF	TGTGCCAGTAGTCCAACGGAGACAGGGGGCGGGACTGAAGCTTTCTTT
TRBV7-6	.	.	TRBJ2-3	CASSLSGDTQYF	TGTGCCAGCAGCTTATCGGGAGATACGCAGTATTTT
TRBV10-2	.	.	TRBJ2-1	CASSEFLSNEQFF	TGCGCCAGCAGTGAGTTTCTCTCCAATGAGCAGTTCTTC
TRBV6-1	.	.	TRBJ2-6	CASSVEGGGANVLTF	TGTGCCAGCAGTGTAGAGGGCGGTGGGGCCAACGTCCTGACTTTC
TRBV30	TRBD1	.	TRBJ1-1	CAWSAYRGVNTEAFF	TGTGCCTGGAGTGCCTACAGGGGAGTGAACACTGAAGCTTTCTTT
TRBV19	TRBD1	few	TRBJ1-1	CASSPGGWTEAFF	TGTGCCAGCTCCCCAGGGGGTTGGACTGAAGCTTTCTTT
TRBV7-3	.	.	TRBJ1-1	CASSSGRGDTEAFF	TGTGCCAGCAGCTCGGGCAGGGGCGACACTGAAGCTTTCTTT
TRBV5-5	TRBD1	.	TRBJ1-2	CASSPDRGREGYTF	TGTGCCAGCAGCCCGGACAGGGGTAGGGAGGGCTACACCTTC
TRBV5-5	TRBD1	.	TRBJ2-5	CASSFYLSGGETQYF	TGTGCCAGCAGCTTCTATTTGTCAGGGGGAGAGACCCAGTACTTC
TRBV7-2	.	.	TRBJ1-1	CASSYRVDTEAFF	TGTGCCAGCAGTTACAGGGTGGACACTGAAGCTTTCTTT
TRBV7-2	.	few	TRBJ1-4	CASSFGTTNEKLFF	TGTGCCAGCAGCTTCGGGACAACTAATGAAAAACTGTTTTTT
TRBV9	.	.	TRBJ2-3	CASSVSAGPTVPLSTDTQYF	TGTGCCAGCAGCGTCTCCGCGGGGCCGACAGTTCCATTGAGCACAGATACGCAGTATTTT
TRBV9	TRBD2	once	TRBJ2-1	CASSQTILAGSYNEQFF	TGTGCCAGCAGCCAAACAATCCTAGCGGGGTCCTACAATGAGCAGTTCTTC
TRBV11-1	TRBD1	.	TRBJ2-2	CASSYRGLHTGELFF	TGTGCCAGCAGCTACAGGGGTCTCCACACCGGGGAGCTGTTTTTT
TRBV5-4	.	few	TRBJ2-7	CASSFFEVSYEQYF	TGTGCCAGCAGCTTTTTCGAGGTCTCCTACGAGCAGTACTTC
TRBV29-1	.	.	TRBJ2-7	CSVTGPTYYEQYF	TGCAGCGTTACAGGGCCTACTTATTACGAGCAGTACTTC
TRBV18	TRBD1	.	TRBJ1-2	CASSPGTGSEGYTF	TGTGCCAGCTCACCCGGGACAGGGTCGGAAGGCTACACCTTC
TRBV10-3	TRBD1	.	TRBJ1-1	CAISETGVVNTEAFF	TGTGCCATCAGTGAGACAGGGGTTGTGAACACTGAAGCTTTCTTT
TRBV6-5	TRBD1	.	TRBJ1-1	CASSSRTGVATEAFF	TGTGCCAGCAGTTCCCGGACAGGGGTGGCGACTGAAGCTTTCTTT
TRBV6-5	TRBD1	.	TRBJ1-4	CASSTGQGGEKLFF	TGTGCCAGCAGTACCGGACAGGGTGGCGAAAAACTGTTTTTT
TRBV9	.	.	TRBJ2-5	CASSVGGGQGRETQYF	TGTGCCAGCAGCGTAGGGGGAGGGCAGGGGAGGGAGACCCAGTACTTC
TRBV7-2	TRBD2	.	TRBJ2-4	CASSLGLAGGGAKNIQYF	TGTGCCAGCAGCTTGGGGCTAGCGGGGGGAGGAGCCAAAAACATTCAGTACTTC
TRBV30	.	.	TRBJ2-3	CAWDRGVGADTQYF	TGTGCCTGGGATAGGGGCGTTGGGGCAGATACGCAGTATTTT
TRBV15	TRBD1	few	TRBJ2-6	CATSGGDRGSGANVLTF	TGTGCCACCAGCGGAGGGGACAGGGGCTCTGGGGCCAACGTCCTGACTTTC